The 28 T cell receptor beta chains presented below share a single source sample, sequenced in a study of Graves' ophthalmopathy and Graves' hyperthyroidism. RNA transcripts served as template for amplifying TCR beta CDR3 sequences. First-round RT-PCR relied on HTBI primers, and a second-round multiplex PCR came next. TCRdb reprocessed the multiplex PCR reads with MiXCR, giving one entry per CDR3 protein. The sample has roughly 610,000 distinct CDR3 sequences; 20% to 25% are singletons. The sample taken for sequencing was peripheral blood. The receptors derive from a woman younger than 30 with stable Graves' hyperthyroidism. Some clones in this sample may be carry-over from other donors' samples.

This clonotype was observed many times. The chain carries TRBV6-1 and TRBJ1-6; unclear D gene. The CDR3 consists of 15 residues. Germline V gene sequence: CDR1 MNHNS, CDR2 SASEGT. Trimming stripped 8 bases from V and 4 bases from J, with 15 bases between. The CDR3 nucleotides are TGTGCCAGCTGGAAGGGAACCGCGTATAATTCACCCCTCCACTTT. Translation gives CASWKGTAYNSPLHF.

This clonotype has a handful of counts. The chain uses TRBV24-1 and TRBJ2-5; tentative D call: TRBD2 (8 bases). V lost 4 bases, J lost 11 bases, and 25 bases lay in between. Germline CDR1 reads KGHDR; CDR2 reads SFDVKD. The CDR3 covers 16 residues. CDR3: CATSDRAGDVRGTQYF. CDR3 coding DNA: TGTGCCACCAGTGACCGAGCGGGAGACGTCAGGGGGACTCAGTACTTC.

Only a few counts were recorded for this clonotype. The CDR3 nucleotides are TGCGCCAGCAGCCAAGGACAGGGGAAGGCCCAGTACTTC. It specifies CASSQGQGKAQYF. The chain joins TRBV4-1 to TRBJ2-5; 8 nucleotides match TRBD1. The V segment lost 1 base and the J segment 9 bases; nucleotides outside the gene matches: 4. This CDR3 is 13 amino acids long. CDR1 MGHRA and CDR2 YSYEKL come from the germline V gene.

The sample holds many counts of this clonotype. The CDR3 region has the DNA TGCGCCAGCAGCGTATACGAGGGGGGGAAAAACATTCAGTACTTC. Translating gives CASSVYEGGKNIQYF. This chain links TRBV5-1 with TRBJ2-4, with a weak D call TRBD2 (7 bases). Per germline, CDR1 SGHRS and CDR2 YFSETQ. The CDR3 length is 15 residues. Between the trimmed V and J ends, which lost 4 bases and 4 bases, there was a span of 15 bases.

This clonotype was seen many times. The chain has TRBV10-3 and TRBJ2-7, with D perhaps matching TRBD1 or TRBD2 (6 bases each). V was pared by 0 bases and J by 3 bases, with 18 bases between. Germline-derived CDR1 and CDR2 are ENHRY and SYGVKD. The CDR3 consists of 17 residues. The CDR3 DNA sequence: TGTGCCATCAGTGAGTCTCTGGGGGCGGGGAGTAACTACGAGCAGTACTTC. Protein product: CAISESLGAGSNYEQYF.

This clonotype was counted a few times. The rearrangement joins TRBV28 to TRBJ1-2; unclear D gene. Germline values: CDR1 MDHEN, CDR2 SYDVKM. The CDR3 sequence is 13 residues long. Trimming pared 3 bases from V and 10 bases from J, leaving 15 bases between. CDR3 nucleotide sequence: TGTGCCAGCAGTTTTAGGACCGCGCGTGTCTACACCTTC. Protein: CASSFRTARVYTF.

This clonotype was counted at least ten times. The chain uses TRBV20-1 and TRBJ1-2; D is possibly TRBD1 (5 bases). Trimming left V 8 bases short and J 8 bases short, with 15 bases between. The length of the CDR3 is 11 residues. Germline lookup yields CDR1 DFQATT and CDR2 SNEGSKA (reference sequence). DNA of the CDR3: TGCAGTCCGACCAGAGGGGAAGGCTACACCTTC. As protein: CSPTRGEGYTF.

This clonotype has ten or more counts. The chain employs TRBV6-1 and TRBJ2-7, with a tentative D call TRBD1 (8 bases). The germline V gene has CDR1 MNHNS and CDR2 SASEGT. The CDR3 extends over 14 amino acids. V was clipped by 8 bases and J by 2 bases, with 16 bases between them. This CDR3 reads CASLRTGTTYEQYF. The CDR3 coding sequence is TGTGCCAGCCTTCGGACAGGGACTACCTACGAGCAGTACTTC.

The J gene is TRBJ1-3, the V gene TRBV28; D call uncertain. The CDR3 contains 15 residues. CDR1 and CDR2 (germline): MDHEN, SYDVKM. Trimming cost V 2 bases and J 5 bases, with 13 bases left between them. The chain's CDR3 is CASSLTRAIRNTIYF. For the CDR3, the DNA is TGTGCCAGCAGTTTAACCCGGGCCATTAGAAACACCATATATTTT.

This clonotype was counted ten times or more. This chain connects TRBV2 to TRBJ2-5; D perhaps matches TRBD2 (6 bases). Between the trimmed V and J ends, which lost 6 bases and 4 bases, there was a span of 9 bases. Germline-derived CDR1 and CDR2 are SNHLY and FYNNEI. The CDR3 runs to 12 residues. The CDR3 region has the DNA TGTGCCAGCAGGGAGGGCGGAGAGACCCAGTACTTC. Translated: CASREGGETQYF. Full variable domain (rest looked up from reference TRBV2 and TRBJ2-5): EPEVTQTPSHQVTQMGQEVILRCVPISNHLYFYWYRQILGQKVEFLVSFYNNEISEKSEIFDDQFSVERPDGSNFTLKIRSTKLEDSAMYFCASREGGETQYFGPGTRLLVL.

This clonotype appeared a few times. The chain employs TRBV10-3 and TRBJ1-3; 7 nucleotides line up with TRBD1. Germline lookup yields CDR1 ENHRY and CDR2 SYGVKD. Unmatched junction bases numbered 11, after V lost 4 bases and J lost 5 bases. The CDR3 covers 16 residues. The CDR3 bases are TGTGCCATCAGTGGGATCGGACAGGCGATACGAAACACCATATATTTT. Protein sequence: CAISGIGQAIRNTIYF.

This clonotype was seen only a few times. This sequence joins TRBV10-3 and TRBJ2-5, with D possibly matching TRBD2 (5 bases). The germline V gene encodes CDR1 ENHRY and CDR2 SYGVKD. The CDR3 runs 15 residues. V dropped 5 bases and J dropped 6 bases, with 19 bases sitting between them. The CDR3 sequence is CAISPRRFRRKTQYF. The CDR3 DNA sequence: TGTGCCATCAGTCCCCGGAGGTTCCGACGTAAGACCCAGTACTTC.

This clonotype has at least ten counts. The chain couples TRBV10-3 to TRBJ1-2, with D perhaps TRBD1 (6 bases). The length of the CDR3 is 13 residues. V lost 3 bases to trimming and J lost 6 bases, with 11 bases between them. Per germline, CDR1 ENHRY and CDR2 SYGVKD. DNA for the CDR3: TGTGCCATCAGTGAACAGGGTCGAGATGGCTACACCTTC. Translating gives CAISEQGRDGYTF.

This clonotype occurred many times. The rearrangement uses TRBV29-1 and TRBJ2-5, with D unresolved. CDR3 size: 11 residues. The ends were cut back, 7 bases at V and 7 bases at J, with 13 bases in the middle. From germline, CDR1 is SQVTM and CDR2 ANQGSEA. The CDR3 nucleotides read TGCAGCGCCGCCGGTCCTGGGACCCAGTACTTC. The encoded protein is CSAAGPGTQYF.

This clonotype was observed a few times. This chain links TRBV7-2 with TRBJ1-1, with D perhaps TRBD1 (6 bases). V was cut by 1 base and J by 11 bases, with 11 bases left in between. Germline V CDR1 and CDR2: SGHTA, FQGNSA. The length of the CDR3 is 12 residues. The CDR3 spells CASSLGGGSAFF. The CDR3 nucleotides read TGTGCCAGCAGCTTAGGAGGGGGATCGGCTTTCTTT.

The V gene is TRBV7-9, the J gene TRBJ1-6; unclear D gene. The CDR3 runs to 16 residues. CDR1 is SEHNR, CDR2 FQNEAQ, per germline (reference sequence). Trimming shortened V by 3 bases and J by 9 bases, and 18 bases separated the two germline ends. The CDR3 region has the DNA TGTGCCAGCAGCTTGGAGGCCCTCACCGGAGGTTCACCCCTCCACTTT. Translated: CASSLEALTGGSPLHF.

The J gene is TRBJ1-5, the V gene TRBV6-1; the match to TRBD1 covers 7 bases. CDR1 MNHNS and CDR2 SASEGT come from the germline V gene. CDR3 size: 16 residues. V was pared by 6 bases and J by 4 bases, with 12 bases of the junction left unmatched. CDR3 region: CASSRIGQAGNQPQHF. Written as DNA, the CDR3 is TGTGCCAGCAGCCGGATCGGACAGGCCGGTAATCAGCCCCAGCATTTT.

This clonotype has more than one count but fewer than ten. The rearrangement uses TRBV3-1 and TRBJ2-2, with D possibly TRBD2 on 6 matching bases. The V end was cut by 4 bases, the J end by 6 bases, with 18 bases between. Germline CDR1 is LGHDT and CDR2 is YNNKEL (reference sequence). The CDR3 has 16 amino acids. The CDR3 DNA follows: TGTGCCAGCAGCCCGATTGGGGGAGGACCTGCCGGGGAGCTGTTTTTT. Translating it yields CASSPIGGGPAGELFF.

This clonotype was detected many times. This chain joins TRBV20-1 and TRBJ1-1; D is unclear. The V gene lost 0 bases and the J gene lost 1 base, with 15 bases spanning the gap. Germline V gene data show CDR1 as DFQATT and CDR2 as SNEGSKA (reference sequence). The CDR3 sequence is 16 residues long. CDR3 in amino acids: CSARDLSRARNTEAFF. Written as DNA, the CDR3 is TGCAGTGCTAGAGATCTAAGTAGGGCGAGGAACACTGAAGCTTTCTTT.

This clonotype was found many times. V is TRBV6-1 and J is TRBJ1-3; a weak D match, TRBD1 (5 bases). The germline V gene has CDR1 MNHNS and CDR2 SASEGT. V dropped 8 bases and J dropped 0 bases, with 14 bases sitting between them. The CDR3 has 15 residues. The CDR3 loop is CASHPGRGSGNTIYF. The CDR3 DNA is TGTGCCAGCCACCCGGGACGGGGCTCTGGAAACACCATATATTTT.

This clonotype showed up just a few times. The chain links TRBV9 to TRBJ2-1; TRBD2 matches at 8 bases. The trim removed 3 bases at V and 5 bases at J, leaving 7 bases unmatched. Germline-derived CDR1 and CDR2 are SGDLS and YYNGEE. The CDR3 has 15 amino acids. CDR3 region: CASSGGLAVNNEQFF. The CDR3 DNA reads TGTGCCAGCAGCGGAGGACTAGCTGTGAACAATGAGCAGTTCTTC.

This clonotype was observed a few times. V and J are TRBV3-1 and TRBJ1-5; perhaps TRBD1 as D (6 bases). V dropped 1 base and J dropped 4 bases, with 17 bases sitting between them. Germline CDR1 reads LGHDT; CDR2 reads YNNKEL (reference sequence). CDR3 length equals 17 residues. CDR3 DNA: TGTGCCAGCAGCCAAGCCCCACAGGGATTTACTAATCAGCCCCAGCATTTT. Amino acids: CASSQAPQGFTNQPQHF.

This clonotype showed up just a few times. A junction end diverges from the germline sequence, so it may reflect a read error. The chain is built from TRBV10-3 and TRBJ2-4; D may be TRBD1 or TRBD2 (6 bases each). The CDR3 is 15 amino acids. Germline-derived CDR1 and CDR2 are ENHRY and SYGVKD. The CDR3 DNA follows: TGTGCCATCAGTGGGGGGGACACCACCAAAAACATTAAGTACTTC. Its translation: CAISGGDTTKNIKYF.

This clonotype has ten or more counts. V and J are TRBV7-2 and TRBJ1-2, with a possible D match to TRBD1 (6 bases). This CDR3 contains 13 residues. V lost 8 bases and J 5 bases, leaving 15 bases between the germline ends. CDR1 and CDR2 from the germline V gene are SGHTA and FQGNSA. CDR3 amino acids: CASGSTGYYGYTF. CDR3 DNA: TGTGCCAGCGGATCTACAGGGTATTATGGCTACACCTTC. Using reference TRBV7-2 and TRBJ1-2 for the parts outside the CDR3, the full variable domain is GAGVSQSPSNKVTEKGKDVELRCDPISGHTALYWYRQSLGQGLEFLIYFQGNSAPDKSGLPSDRFSAERTGGSVSTLTIQRTQQEDSAVYLCASGSTGYYGYTFGSGTRLTVV.

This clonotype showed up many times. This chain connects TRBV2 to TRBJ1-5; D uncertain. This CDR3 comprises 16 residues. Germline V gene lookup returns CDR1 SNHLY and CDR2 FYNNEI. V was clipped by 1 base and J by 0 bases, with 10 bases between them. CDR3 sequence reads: CASSEGHLYSNQPQHF. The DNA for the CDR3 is TGTGCCAGCAGTGAAGGACACCTTTATAGCAATCAGCCCCAGCATTTT.

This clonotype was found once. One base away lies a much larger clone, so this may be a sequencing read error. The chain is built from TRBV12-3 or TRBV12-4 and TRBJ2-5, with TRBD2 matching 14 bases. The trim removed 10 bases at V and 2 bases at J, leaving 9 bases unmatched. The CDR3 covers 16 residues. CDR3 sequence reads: CAIRMGLAGVQETQYF. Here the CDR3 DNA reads TGTGCCATCAGGATGGGACTAGCGGGGGTACAAGAGACCCAGTACTTC.

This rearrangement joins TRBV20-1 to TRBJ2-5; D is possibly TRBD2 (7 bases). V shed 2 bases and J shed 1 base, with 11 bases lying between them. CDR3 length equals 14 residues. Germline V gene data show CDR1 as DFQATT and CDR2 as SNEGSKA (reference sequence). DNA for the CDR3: TGCAGTGCTAGAATGGGGGGGCTCCAAGAGACCCAGTACTTC. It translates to CSARMGGLQETQYF.

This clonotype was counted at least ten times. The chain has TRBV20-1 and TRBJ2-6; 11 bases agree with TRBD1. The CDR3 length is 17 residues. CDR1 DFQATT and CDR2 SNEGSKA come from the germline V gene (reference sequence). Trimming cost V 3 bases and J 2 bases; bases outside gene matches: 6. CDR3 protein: CSARGQGERTGANVLTF. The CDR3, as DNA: TGCAGTGCTAGGGGACAGGGGGAGAGGACTGGGGCCAACGTCCTGACTTTC.